This TCR beta chain is from a study of T cell responses to AZD1222 COVID-19 vaccine. Study-wide results and limits: Most donors were white British, females outnumbered males, and clonal diversity was possibly underestimated. CD4 TCRs associated with vaccination spanned spike, dominating at 160-218 and 743-854. At baseline, just six AZD1222 recipients tested seropositive.

On this clone itself: Its antigen is not known.

The table came from immunoSEQ multiplex PCR; TCRdb's copy has only in-frame clones and leaves some out. The data contain tens of thousands of clones, over 75% of them seen just once; the ten biggest clones take up around 10%. The CDR3 loop spans 14 amino acids. Germline CDR1 SEHNR, CDR2 FQNEAQ (reference sequence). The V and J ends lost 3 bases and 0 bases respectively, with 8 bases between them. The chain joins TRBV7-9 to TRBJ1-1; the D gene is possibly TRBD1 (6 bases). Sequenced material: peripheral blood, taken 28 days after the second AZD1222 dose. This TCR was sampled from an adult who received the AZD1222 COVID-19 vaccine. The CDR3, as DNA: TGTGCCAGCAGCTTCCGGGACATGAACACTGAAGCTTTCTTT. Protein product: CASSFRDMNTEAFF.